Listed here is a single T cell receptor (beta chain). This entry is derived from a study of blood T cell repertoires in COVID-19. The wider study: The cDNA or gDNA used as material had been derived from T cells, B-cell-depleted T cells, or PBMCs.

Under the authors' procedure: Quantification of nucleated cells was approximated via reference gene primer amplification. Profiled with immunoSEQ multiplex PCR; TCRdb holds only in-frame clones, not every one. The DNA was the basis for D and trimming; V, J and clone size are from that table. The sample has roughly 250,000 clones; just over 90% are singletons. Self-reported history from a screening survey and questionnaire set each donor's cohort. For recovered donors of Cohort 3, there were two negative PCRs, clearance, or symptom resolution. V dropped 0 bases and J dropped 4; count of bases not matched to a gene: 5. Germline values: CDR1 SGHVS, CDR2 FQNEAQ. This CDR3 region has 16 residues.

This sequence was found in a woman aged 18-29 years who had recovered from COVID-19. This chain links TRBV7-8 with TRBJ1-2, with 10 nucleotides matching TRBD1. Material: PBMCs or T cells enriched from blood (not recorded which). CDR3 nucleotides: TGTGCCAGCAGCTTAGCGGCGACAGGGGGCTCCTATGGCTACACCTTC. Its protein is CASSLAATGGSYGYTF.